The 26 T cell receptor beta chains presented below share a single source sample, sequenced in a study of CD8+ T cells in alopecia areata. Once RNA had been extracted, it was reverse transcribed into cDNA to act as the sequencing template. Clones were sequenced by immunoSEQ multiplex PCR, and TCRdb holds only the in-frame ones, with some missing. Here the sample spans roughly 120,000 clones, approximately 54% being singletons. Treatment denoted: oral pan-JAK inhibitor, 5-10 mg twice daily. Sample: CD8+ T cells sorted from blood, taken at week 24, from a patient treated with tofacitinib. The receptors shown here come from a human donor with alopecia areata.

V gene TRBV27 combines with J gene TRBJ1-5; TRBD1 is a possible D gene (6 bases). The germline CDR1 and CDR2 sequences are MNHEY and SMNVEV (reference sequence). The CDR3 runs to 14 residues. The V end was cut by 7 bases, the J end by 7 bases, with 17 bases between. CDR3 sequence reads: CASTPAGAEQPQHF. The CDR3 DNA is TGTGCCAGCACCCCCGCGGGGGCGGAACAGCCCCAGCATTTT.

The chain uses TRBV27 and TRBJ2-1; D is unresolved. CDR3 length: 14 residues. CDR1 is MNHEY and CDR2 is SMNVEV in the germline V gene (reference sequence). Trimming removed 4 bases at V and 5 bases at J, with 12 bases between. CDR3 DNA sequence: TGTGCCAGCAGTTCCCCGACGGATAACAATGAGCAGTTCTTC. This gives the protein CASSSPTDNNEQFF.

The CDR3 loop is CASSRGDTSTDTQYF. DNA of the CDR3: TGTGCCAGCAGCCGGGGGGACACTAGCACAGATACGCAGTATTTT. The rearrangement joins TRBV5-4 to TRBJ2-3; D may be TRBD2 (7 bases). Germline V gene lookup returns CDR1 SGHNT and CDR2 YYREEE (reference sequence). This CDR3 comprises 15 residues. V lost 4 bases, J lost 0 bases, and 12 bases lay in between. Filled out from reference TRBV5-4 and TRBJ2-3, the complete variable domain reads ETGVTQSPTHLIKTRGQQVTLRCSSQSGHNTVSWYQQALGQGPQFIFQYYREEENGRGNFPPRFSGLQFPNYSSELNVNALELDDSALYLCASSRGDTSTDTQYFGPGTRLTVL.

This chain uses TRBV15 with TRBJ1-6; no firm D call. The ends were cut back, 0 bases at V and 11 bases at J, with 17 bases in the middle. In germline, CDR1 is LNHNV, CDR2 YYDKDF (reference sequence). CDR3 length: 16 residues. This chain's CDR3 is CATSRDWADSSAPLHF. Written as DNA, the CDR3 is TGTGCCACCAGCAGAGATTGGGCAGACTCATCGGCACCCCTCCACTTT. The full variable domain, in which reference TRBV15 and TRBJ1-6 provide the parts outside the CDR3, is DAMVIQNPRYQVTQFGKPVTLSCSQTLNHNVMYWYQQKSSQAPKLLFHYYDKDFNNEADTPDNFQSRRPNTSFCFLDIRSPGLGDTAMYLCATSRDWADSSAPLHFGNGTRLTVT.

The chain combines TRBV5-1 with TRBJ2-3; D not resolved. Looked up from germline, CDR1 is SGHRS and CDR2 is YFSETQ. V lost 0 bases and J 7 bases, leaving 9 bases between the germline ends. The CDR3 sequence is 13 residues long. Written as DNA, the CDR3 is TGCGCCAGCAGCTTGGCCGATGAGTATACGCAGTATTTT. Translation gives CASSLADEYTQYF.

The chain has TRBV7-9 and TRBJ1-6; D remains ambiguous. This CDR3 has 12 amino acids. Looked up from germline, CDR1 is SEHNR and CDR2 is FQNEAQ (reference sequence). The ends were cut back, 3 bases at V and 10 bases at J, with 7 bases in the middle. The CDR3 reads CASSLTGSPLHF. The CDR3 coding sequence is TGTGCCAGCAGCTTGACGGGATCACCCCTCCACTTT.

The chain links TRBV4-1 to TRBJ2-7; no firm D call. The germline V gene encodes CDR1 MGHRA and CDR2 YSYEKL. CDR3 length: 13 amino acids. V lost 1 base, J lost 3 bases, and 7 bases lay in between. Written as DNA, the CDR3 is TGCGCCAGCAGCCAAGCAACCCTCTACGAGCAGTACTTC. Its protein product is CASSQATLYEQYF.

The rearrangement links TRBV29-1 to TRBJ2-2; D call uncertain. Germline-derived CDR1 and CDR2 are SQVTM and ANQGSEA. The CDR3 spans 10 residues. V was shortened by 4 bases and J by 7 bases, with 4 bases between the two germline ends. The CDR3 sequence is CSVGDGELFF. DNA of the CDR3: TGCAGCGTTGGTGACGGGGAGCTGTTTTTT.

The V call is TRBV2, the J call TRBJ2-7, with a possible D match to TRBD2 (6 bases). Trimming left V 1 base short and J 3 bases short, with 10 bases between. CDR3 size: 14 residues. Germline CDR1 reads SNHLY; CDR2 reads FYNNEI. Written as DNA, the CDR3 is TGTGCCAGCAGTGAAGGGGGGGAACACTACGAGCAGTACTTC. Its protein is CASSEGGEHYEQYF. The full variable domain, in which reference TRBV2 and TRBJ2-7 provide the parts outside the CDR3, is EPEVTQTPSHQVTQMGQEVILRCVPISNHLYFYWYRQILGQKVEFLVSFYNNEISEKSEIFDDQFSVERPDGSNFTLKIRSTKLEDSAMYFCASSEGGEHYEQYFGPGTRLTVT.

The chain's CDR3 is CASRTRGGIHGYTF. The DNA for the CDR3 is TGTGCCAGCAGGACCCGGGGAGGGATCCATGGCTACACCTTC. V gene TRBV6-5 combines with J gene TRBJ1-2; D unclear. Germline CDR1 reads MNHEY; CDR2 reads SVGAGI. The CDR3 runs 14 residues. The germline V and J ends were trimmed by 6 bases and 6 bases, with 17 bases remaining between them.

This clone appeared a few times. The CDR3 DNA sequence: TGTGCCTGGAGTGTGGCAGGGGGACAGGCAGATACGCAGTATTTT. Translation: CAWSVAGGQADTQYF. The chain combines TRBV30 with TRBJ2-3, with 8 bases that match TRBD1. CDR3 length equals 15 residues. The germline V gene encodes CDR1 GTSNPN and CDR2 SVGIG (reference sequence). V shed 0 bases, J shed 4 bases, and the junction held 6 bases outside the gene matches. The variable domain in full, with the rest retrieved from reference TRBV30 and TRBJ2-3, is SQTIHQWPATLVQPVGSPLSLECTVEGTSNPNLYWYRQAAGRGLQLLFYSVGIGQISSEVPQNLSASRPQDRQFILSSKKLLLSDSGFYLCAWSVAGGQADTQYFGPGTRLTVL.

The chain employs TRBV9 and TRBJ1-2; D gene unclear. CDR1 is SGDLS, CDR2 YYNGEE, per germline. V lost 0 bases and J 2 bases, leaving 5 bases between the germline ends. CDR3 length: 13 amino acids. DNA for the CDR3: TGTGCCAGCAGCGTAGCCAGAAACTATGGCTACACCTTC. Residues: CASSVARNYGYTF.

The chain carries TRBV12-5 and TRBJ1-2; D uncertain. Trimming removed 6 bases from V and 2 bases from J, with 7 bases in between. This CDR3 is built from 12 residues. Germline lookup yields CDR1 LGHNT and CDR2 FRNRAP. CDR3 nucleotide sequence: TGTGCTAGTGGGGACGGGAACTATGGCTACACCTTC. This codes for CASGDGNYGYTF.

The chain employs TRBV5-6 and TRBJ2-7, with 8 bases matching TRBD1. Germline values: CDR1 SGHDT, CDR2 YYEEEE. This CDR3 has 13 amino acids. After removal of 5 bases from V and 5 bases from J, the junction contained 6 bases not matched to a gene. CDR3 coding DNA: TGTGCCAGCAGTTACCGGACAGGGCACGAGCAGTACTTC. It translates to CASSYRTGHEQYF.

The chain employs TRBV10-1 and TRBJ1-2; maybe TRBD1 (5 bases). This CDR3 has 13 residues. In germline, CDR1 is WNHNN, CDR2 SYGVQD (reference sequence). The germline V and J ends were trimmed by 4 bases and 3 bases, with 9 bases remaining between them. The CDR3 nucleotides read TGCGCCAGCAGTGTTGACAGAGACTATGGCTACACCTTC. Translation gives CASSVDRDYGYTF.

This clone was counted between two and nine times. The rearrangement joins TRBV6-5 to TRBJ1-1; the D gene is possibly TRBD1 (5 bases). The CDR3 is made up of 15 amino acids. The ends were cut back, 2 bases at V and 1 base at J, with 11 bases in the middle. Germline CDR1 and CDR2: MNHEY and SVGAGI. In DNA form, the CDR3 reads TGTGCCAGCAGTTACGCGGGACCCTCGAACACTGAAGCTTTCTTT. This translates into CASSYAGPSNTEAFF.

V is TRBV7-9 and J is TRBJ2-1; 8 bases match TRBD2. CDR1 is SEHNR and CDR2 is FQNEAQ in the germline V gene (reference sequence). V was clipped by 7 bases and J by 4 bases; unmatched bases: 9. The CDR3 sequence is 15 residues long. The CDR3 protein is CASIQSGGVYNEQFF. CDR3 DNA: TGTGCCAGCATCCAAAGCGGGGGTGTTTACAATGAGCAGTTCTTC.

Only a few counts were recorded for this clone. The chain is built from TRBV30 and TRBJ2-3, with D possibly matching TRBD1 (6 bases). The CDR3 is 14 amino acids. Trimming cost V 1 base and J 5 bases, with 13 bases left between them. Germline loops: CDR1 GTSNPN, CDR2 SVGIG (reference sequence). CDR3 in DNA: TGTGCCTGGAGTGGGGGAACAGGGATAGATACGCAGTATTTT. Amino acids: CAWSGGTGIDTQYF.

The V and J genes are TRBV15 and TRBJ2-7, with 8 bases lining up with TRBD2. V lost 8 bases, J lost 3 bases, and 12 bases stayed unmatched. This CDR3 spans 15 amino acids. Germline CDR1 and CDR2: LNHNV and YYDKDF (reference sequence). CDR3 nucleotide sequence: TGTGCCACCCGCGCGGGGGGATACCCAAGCTACGAGCAGTACTTC. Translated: CATRAGGYPSYEQYF. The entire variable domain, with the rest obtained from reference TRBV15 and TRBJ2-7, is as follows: DAMVIQNPRYQVTQFGKPVTLSCSQTLNHNVMYWYQQKSSQAPKLLFHYYDKDFNNEADTPDNFQSRRPNTSFCFLDIRSPGLGDTAMYLCATRAGGYPSYEQYFGPGTRLTVT.

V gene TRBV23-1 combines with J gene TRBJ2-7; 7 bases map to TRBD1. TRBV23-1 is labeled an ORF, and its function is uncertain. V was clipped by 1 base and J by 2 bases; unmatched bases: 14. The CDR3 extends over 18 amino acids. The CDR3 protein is CASSQFDRVYRGTYEQYF. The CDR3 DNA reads TGCGCCAGCAGTCAATTTGACAGGGTCTACCGTGGTACCTACGAGCAGTACTTC.

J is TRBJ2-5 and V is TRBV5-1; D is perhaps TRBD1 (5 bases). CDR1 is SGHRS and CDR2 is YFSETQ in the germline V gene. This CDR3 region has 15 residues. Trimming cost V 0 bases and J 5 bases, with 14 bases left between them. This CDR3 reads CASSLGGGSLETQYF. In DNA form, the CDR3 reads TGCGCCAGCAGCTTGGGGGGCGGTAGTTTGGAGACCCAGTACTTC.

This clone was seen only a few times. In DNA, the CDR3 is TGTGCCAGCAGTTTGACCGGACAGAAAGAGACCCAGTACTTC. The encoded protein is CASSLTGQKETQYF. This chain connects TRBV6-5 to TRBJ2-5, with D possibly being TRBD1 (6 bases). This CDR3 comprises 14 residues. The germline CDR1 and CDR2 sequences are MNHEY and SVGAGI. V was cut by 4 bases and J by 3 bases, with 12 bases left in between.

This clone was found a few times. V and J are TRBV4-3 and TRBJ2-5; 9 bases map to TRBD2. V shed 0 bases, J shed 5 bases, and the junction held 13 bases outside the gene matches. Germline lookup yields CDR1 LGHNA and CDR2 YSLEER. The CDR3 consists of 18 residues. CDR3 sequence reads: CASSQDLQRGASGETQYF. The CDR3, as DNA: TGCGCCAGCAGCCAAGATCTTCAGCGGGGGGCCTCAGGGGAGACCCAGTACTTC.

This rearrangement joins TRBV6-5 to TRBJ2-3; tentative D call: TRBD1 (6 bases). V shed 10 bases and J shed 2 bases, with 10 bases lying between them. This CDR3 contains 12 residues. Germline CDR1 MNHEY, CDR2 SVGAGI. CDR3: CATRQDTDTQYF. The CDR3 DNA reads TGTGCCACCCGACAGGACACAGATACGCAGTATTTT.

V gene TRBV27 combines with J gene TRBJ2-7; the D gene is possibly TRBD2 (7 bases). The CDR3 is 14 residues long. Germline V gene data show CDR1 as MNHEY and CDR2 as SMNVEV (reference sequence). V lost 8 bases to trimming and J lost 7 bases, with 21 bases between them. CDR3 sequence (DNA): TGTGCCAGCGCGGTGGGAGGGGGACCAGGGGAGCAGTACTTC. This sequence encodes CASAVGGGPGEQYF.

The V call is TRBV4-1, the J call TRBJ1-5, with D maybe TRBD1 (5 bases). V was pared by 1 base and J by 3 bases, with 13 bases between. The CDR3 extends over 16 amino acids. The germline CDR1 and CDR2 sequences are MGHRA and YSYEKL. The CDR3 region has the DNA TGCGCCAGCAGCCAAGGAGGGACGCTTTACAATCAGCCCCAGCATTTT. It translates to CASSQGGTLYNQPQHF.